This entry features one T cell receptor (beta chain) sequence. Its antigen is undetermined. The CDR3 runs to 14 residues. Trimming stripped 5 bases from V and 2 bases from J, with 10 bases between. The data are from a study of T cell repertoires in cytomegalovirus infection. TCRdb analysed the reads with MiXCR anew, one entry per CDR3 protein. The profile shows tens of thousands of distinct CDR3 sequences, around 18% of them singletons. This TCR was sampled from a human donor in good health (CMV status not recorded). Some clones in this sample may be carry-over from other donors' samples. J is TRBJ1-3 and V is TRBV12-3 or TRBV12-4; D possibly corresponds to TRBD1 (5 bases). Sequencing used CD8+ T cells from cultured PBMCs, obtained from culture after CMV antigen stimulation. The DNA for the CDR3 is TGTGCCAGCAGTAAACAGGAGGCTGGAAACACCATATATTTT. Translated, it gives CASSKQEAGNTIYF.